The following is a T cell receptor beta chain sequence with its context. Antigen unknown. This sample was taken from a study of cytomegalovirus exposure and HLA in healthy donors. Study details: The 95 to 150 validation repertoires, a later analysis reported, used the same platform as the approximately 650 first-cohort repertoires.

Some clones are missing from TCRdb's copy, which holds only in-frame ones; the method was immunoSEQ multiplex PCR. The sample shows tens of thousands of clones, roughly 96% of them seen only once. General study results and limits: The study put around 180 TCR beta chains on its list as cytomegalovirus-associated. In vitro testing confirmed a few CMV-associated chains as specific for CMV antigens.

V dropped 5 bases and J dropped 5 bases, with 10 bases sitting between them. The CDR3 spans 13 residues. In germline, CDR1 is SGHRS, CDR2 YFSETQ. Sequencing was performed on PBMCs. The chain combines TRBV5-1 with TRBJ2-2, with TRBD1 as a possible D gene (6 bases). The sequence derives from a man younger than 35 in good health and CMV-seronegative. CDR3 coding DNA: TGCGCCAGCAGTCAAGGGGGAACCGGGGAGCTGTTTTTT. It yields the protein CASSQGGTGELFF.